This T cell receptor (beta chain) is from a study of cytomegalovirus exposure and HLA in healthy donors. Study-level findings and limits: TRBV6-2, TRBV6-3 and some other V segments were excluded as indistinguishable. Solely CMV serostatus was available to characterize immune exposure.

V was trimmed by 0 bases and J by 0 bases, leaving 9 bases between them. Germline CDR1 reads MGHRA; CDR2 reads YSYEKL. This CDR3 spans 16 amino acids. The PCR made use of 60 Vbeta and 13 Jbeta primers. Libraries were prepared by immunoSEQ multiplex PCR; TCRdb keeps only in-frame clonotypes and omits some of them. The sample lists 100,000 to 150,000 clones; 65% to 80% were seen once. In regard to this clone: The antigen remains unidentified.

The receptor comes from a male donor in good health and CMV-seropositive. The material sequenced was PBMCs. This chain uses TRBV4-1 with TRBJ2-1; D is possibly TRBD2 (6 bases). The CDR3 DNA reads as TGCGCCAGCAGCCAAGAAGGGAGGAACTCCTACAATGAGCAGTTCTTC. This sequence encodes CASSQEGRNSYNEQFF.